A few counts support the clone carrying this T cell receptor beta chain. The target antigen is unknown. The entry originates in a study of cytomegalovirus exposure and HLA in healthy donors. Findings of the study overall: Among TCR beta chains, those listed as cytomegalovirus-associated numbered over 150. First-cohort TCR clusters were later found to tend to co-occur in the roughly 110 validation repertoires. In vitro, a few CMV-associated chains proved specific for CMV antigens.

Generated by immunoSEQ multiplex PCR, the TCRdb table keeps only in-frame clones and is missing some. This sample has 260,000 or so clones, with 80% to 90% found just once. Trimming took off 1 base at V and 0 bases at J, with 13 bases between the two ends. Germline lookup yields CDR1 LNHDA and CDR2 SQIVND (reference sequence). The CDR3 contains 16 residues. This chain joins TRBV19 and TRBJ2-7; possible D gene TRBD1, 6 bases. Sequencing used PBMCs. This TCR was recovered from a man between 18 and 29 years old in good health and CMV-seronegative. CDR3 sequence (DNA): TGTGCCAGTAGTATAGGGGGGCCGGCCCACTCCTACGAGCAGTACTTC. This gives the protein CASSIGGPAHSYEQYF.